This T cell receptor (beta chain) was sequenced for a study of T cells after yellow fever vaccination. TCRdb re-called the 5' RACE reads with MiXCR, one entry per CDR3 protein. The data hold 500,000 to 650,000 distinct CDR3 sequences, with roughly an eighth observed a single time. Germline CDR1 is DFQATT and CDR2 is SNEGSKA (reference sequence). The length of the CDR3 is 14 residues. Losses at the gene ends were 2 bases for V and 5 bases for J; bases not matched to a gene: 5. The input for sequencing was PBMCs, taken on the day of the yellow fever booster vaccination. The TCR sequence derives from a man aged 30-40 years who received the YFV17D yellow fever vaccine. The V gene is TRBV20-1, the J gene TRBJ2-3, with TRBD2 matching over 9 bases. The CDR3 DNA reads TGCAGTGCTAGAAAGCGGGAGGTTGAAGATACGCAGTATTTT. Translated: CSARKREVEDTQYF.